These T cell receptor beta chains were read from a single sample in a study of metastatic and nonmetastatic thyroid tumors. MiXCR re-clonotyped the PCR reads for TCRdb. The repertoire holds 20,000 to 30,000 clones, 10% to 15% seen once, with around 5.1% in the top ten. Sequencing used blood. The receptors come from a female donor with papillary thyroid cancer or a benign thyroid nodule (not recorded which). Some clones in this sample may be carry-over from other donors' samples. The CDR3 runs from the conserved cysteine through the conserved F or W. Fields, in order: clone size, D gene, V gene, J gene, CDR3 DNA, CDR3 protein. A D gene is named only where the DNA matches it firmly. Where a row states a size, it is once, few, many or the class of an expanded clone; other rows omit it.

many,TRBD2,TRBV28,TRBJ2-1,TGTGCCAGCAGTTTAGGAGTGGAAGCGGGAGGGCCGAGGAATGAGCAGTTCTTC,CASSLGVEAGGPRNEQFF
many,TRBD1,TRBV28,TRBJ2-5,TGTGCCAGCAGTTTGGAGGGACAGGGAGGGGAGACCCAGTACTTC,CASSLEGQGGETQYF
once,-,TRBV5-6,TRBJ2-7,TGTGCCAGCAGCTTACTGGGGGATAGCTCCTACGAGCAGTACTTC,CASSLLGDSSYEQYF
many,-,TRBV12-3/TRBV12-4,TRBJ2-2,TGTGCCAGCAGCCCCCTCACAGGGACCGGGGAGCTGTTTTTT,CASSPLTGTGELFF
many,-,TRBV14,TRBJ2-7,TGTGCCAGCAGCCCGGCGAACTACGAGCAGTACTTC,CASSPANYEQYF
few,-,TRBV9,TRBJ2-7,TGTGCCAGCAGCTCCATCGCGAGCTTTTACGAGCAGTACTTC,CASSSIASFYEQYF
-,TRBD1,TRBV18,TRBJ2-7,TGTGCCAGCTCACCAGGACAGGGGGCACCCTACGAGCAGTACTTC,CASSPGQGAPYEQYF
many,TRBD1,TRBV6-1,TRBJ1-2,TGTGCCAGCAGTCCCCAGGGGGAATATGGCTACACCTTC,CASSPQGEYGYTF
many,TRBD2,TRBV4-3,TRBJ2-1,TGCGCCAGCAGCCAAGATTCCCTCCGGGCGAGCGGGAGTTACAATGAGCAGTTCTTC,CASSQDSLRASGSYNEQFF
many,-,TRBV20-1,TRBJ2-3,TGCAGTGCTAGTGACTGGTCCACAGATACGCAGTATTTT,CSASDWSTDTQYF
many,-,TRBV20-1,TRBJ1-3,TGCAGTGCACCCCACAGCTCTGGAAACACCATATATTTT,CSAPHSSGNTIYF
many,-,TRBV20-1,TRBJ1-1,TGCAGTGCTAGAGGTTCGGGGAACACTGAAGCTTTCTTT,CSARGSGNTEAFF
medium-sized,-,TRBV20-1,TRBJ2-7,TGCAGTGCTCCTCGGACGGGGACCTACGAGCAGTACTTC,CSAPRTGTYEQYF
many,-,TRBV19,TRBJ2-3,TGTGCCAGTAGTTGGGCAGTTCGAGAATCAGATACGCAGTATTTT,CASSWAVRESDTQYF
-,-,TRBV11-2,TRBJ1-2,TGTGCCAGCAGCACTGGACCCAGGGAGGGCTACACCTTC,CASSTGPREGYTF
many,TRBD2,TRBV2,TRBJ2-3,TGTGCCAGCAGTGAAGCCAGCGGGAGGACAGATACGCAGTATTTT,CASSEASGRTDTQYF
many,TRBD2,TRBV27,TRBJ2-1,TGTGCCAGCAGTTTATGGACTAGCGGGAGCCCCCCGCACAATGAGCAGTTCTTC,CASSLWTSGSPPHNEQFF
many,-,TRBV2,TRBJ2-7,TGTGCCAGCAGTGAAGACAGCCTCTCCTACGAGCAGTACTTC,CASSEDSLSYEQYF
many,TRBD1,TRBV6-2/TRBV6-3,TRBJ1-5,TGTGCCAGCAGTCCCCCGTGGGACAGGGGCAATCAGCCCCAGCATTTT,CASSPPWDRGNQPQHF
many,-,TRBV30,TRBJ2-5,TGTGCCTGGAGTGTCACCCCCAAGGGCCCTCTTTACCAAGAGACCCAGTACTTC,CAWSVTPKGPLYQETQYF
many,-,TRBV2,TRBJ2-1,TGTGCCAGCAGGGGGGGCAGCTCCTACAATGAGCAGTTCTTC,CASRGGSSYNEQFF
many,TRBD2,TRBV7-9,TRBJ2-1,TGTGCCAGCAGAGGGGCGGGAGGGAAAGATGAGCAGTTCTTC,CASRGAGGKDEQFF
medium-sized,TRBD1,TRBV20-1,TRBJ2-7,TGCAGCCAAAGTCCCGGGACAGGGGACTTTGGGGGGCAGTACTTC,CSQSPGTGDFGGQYF
many,TRBD1,TRBV18,TRBJ2-3,TGTGCCAGCTCACCAAGACAGGGTGGGGCAGATACGCAGTATTTT,CASSPRQGGADTQYF
many,-,TRBV11-2,TRBJ2-1,TGTGCCAGCAGCTCCAGACCTAGTGGGAGGCAGTACAATGAGCAGTTCTTC,CASSSRPSGRQYNEQFF
many,-,TRBV18,TRBJ1-3,TGTGCCAGCTCACCCCGGACCCTTGGAAACACCATATATTTT,CASSPRTLGNTIYF
many,-,TRBV28,TRBJ1-1,TGTGCCAGCAGGCTTGACAGTGATAACACTGAAGCTTTCTTT,CASRLDSDNTEAFF
-,-,TRBV11-2,TRBJ2-6,TGTGGCAGCAGCTTAGGGACCCATTCGGACTCTGGGGCCCACGTCCTGACTTTC,CGSSLGTHSDSGAHVLTF